These T cell receptor beta chains were read from a single sample in a study of blood T cell repertoires in COVID-19. Using immunoSEQ multiplex PCR, the repertoire was profiled, and TCRdb retains in-frame clones only, with some absent. The data show approximately 190,000 clones, around 83% seen once. The sequencing input was PBMCs or T cells enriched from blood (not recorded which). The origin of the receptors is a woman in her 40s in a cohort exposed to, infected with or recovered from COVID-19 (not recorded which). Each CDR3 is given with its conserved first and last residue. D genes are given only for firm matches. Size is stated for part of the rows, as once, few or many counts, or as a class when the clone is expanded.

cdr3_nt	cdr3_aa	d_call	clone_size	v_call	j_call
TGTGCCAGCAGCGGACAGGGGGGGAATTCACCCCTCCACTTT	CASSGQGGNSPLHF	TRBD1	.	TRBV9	TRBJ1-6
TGTGCCAGCTCACCGATAAGTGAGGACACTGAAGCTTTCTTT	CASSPISEDTEAFF	.	once	TRBV18	TRBJ1-1
TGTGCCAGCAGTAGGAGCCGTAGCTCCTACGAGCAGTACTTC	CASSRSRSSYEQYF	.	.	TRBV27	TRBJ2-7
TGTGCCAGCACCTTGACAGGAAACACCATATATTTT	CASTLTGNTIYF	.	.	TRBV12-3/TRBV12-4	TRBJ1-3
TGTGCCAGTAGTATTGCCCTAGCGGGGGCCGCGAGCTCCTACGAGCAGTACTTC	CASSIALAGAASSYEQYF	TRBD2	.	TRBV19	TRBJ2-7
TGTGCCAGCAGTGAACTAGCGGACTCCTACGAGCAGTACTTC	CASSELADSYEQYF	TRBD2	.	TRBV6-1	TRBJ2-7
TGCGCCAGCAGTCCGGGACAGGGTCAACCCCAGCATTTT	CASSPGQGQPQHF	TRBD1	.	TRBV10-2	TRBJ1-5
TGTGCCAGCAGCCCTAGCGGGGGGGCCGCAGATACGCAGTATTTT	CASSPSGGAADTQYF	TRBD2	.	TRBV11-2	TRBJ2-3
TGCGCCAGCAGCCCACTAGCGGGGTCCTACGAGCAGTACTTC	CASSPLAGSYEQYF	TRBD2	few	TRBV10-1	TRBJ2-7
TGTGCCAGCAGCCCGGGTTATGGGACTAGCGGTAGCACAGATACGCAGTATTTT	CASSPGYGTSGSTDTQYF	TRBD2	once	TRBV9	TRBJ2-3
TGTGCCAGCAGCTTTCGGGACAGAAGTTTTGAAGCTTTCTTT	CASSFRDRSFEAFF	TRBD1	.	TRBV5-4	TRBJ1-1
TGTGCCAGCTCCCCCATGACAGGGGGAGTAAATCAGCCCCAGCATTTT	CASSPMTGGVNQPQHF	TRBD1	.	TRBV18	TRBJ1-5
TGTGCCAGCAGCCCCGGGTGGGGGCCCGCTGAAGCTTTCTTT	CASSPGWGPAEAFF	.	.	TRBV5-4	TRBJ1-1
TGTGCCAGCAGCCCCGAGGGAGGGGATGGGTACGAGCAGTACTTC	CASSPEGGDGYEQYF	TRBD2	few	TRBV5-4	TRBJ2-7
TGTGCCATAACTAAGACTAGCGGGGTCCCTAGGTCATTTAATGAGCAGTTCTTC	CAITKTSGVPRSFNEQFF	TRBD2	once	TRBV10-3	TRBJ2-1
TGTGCCAGCAGCCTCAACTTGTTAGACAGAACTCCTAACTATGGCTACACCTTC	CASSLNLLDRTPNYGYTF	.	.	TRBV16	TRBJ1-2
TGCGCCAGCAGCTTGGGGGCCTTCACAGATACGCAGTATTTT	CASSLGAFTDTQYF	.	.	TRBV5-1	TRBJ2-3
TGTGCTAGTGCCTTACAGGGGGCCGGCGGGGAGCTGTTTTTT	CASALQGAGGELFF	TRBD1	.	TRBV12-5	TRBJ2-2
TGCGCCAGCAGCCGGGACAGGGAAGGTTACGAGCAGTACTTC	CASSRDREGYEQYF	TRBD1	.	TRBV5-1	TRBJ2-7
TGTGCCAGCAGCGCGGTCCCGGGCAATCAGCCCCAGCATTTT	CASSAVPGNQPQHF	.	once	TRBV9	TRBJ1-5
TGTGCCAGCAGCCCACGGAGGGGGCCGAGCGCCGGGGAGCTGTTTTTT	CASSPRRGPSAGELFF	.	.	TRBV11-3	TRBJ2-2
TGTGCCAGCTCACCCTGGGACAGGGACTACGAGCAGTACTTC	CASSPWDRDYEQYF	TRBD1	.	TRBV18	TRBJ2-7
TGTGCCAGCAGCTTAGGGGGACTAGCCTACGAGCAGTACTTC	CASSLGGLAYEQYF	TRBD2	.	TRBV7-9	TRBJ2-7
TGTGCCAGCTTTCCAGGGGGTAATTCACCCCTCCACTTT	CASFPGGNSPLHF	TRBD1	.	TRBV6-6	TRBJ1-6
TGTGCCAGCAGTTACGGGGCAGCCTCAAGCTCCTACGAGCAGTACTTC	CASSYGAASSSYEQYF	.	.	TRBV6-5	TRBJ2-7
TGTGCCAGCAGCTTAGCGGCGGGAGAATTGGCCGGGGAGCTGTTTTTT	CASSLAAGELAGELFF	TRBD2	few	TRBV7-2	TRBJ2-2
TGTGCCAGCAGCTCGGGGGTCCAAGAGACCCAGTACTTC	CASSSGVQETQYF	.	.	TRBV7-2	TRBJ2-5
TGTGCTAGTGGTCCTTATTCGAGGCCCACCTACGAGCAGTACTTC	CASGPYSRPTYEQYF	.	once	TRBV12-5	TRBJ2-7
TGTGCCAGCAGCTACGCGGGACAGGGAATTGGCTACACCTTC	CASSYAGQGIGYTF	TRBD1	.	TRBV7-2	TRBJ1-2
TGTGCCAGCAGCTTGGGGCAAAACCCCACCTACAATGAGCAGTTCTTC	CASSLGQNPTYNEQFF	.	.	TRBV5-6	TRBJ2-1
TGTGCCAGCGAAAGATATAGCGGCGACCAAGAGACCCAGTACTTC	CASERYSGDQETQYF	.	.	TRBV13	TRBJ2-5
TGTGCCAGCAGCCCCACATTTCAACCTGAAGCTTTCTTT	CASSPTFQPEAFF	.	.	TRBV6-2/TRBV6-3	TRBJ1-1
TGTGCCACCCGGACTAGCGGGGCCTACGAGCAGTACTTC	CATRTSGAYEQYF	TRBD2	.	TRBV6-5	TRBJ2-7
TGCGCCAGCAGCCAAGATGAAATGTCGGGAGATACGCAGTATTTT	CASSQDEMSGDTQYF	.	.	TRBV4-1	TRBJ2-3
TGCGCCAGCAGCCAAGGACAGGGGGCTCACGAGCAGTACTTC	CASSQGQGAHEQYF	TRBD1	.	TRBV4-1	TRBJ2-7
TGTGCCAGCAGCTTTAGGGACTATGAAGCTTTCTTT	CASSFRDYEAFF	.	.	TRBV11-2	TRBJ1-1